Below, 7 T cell receptor beta chains from the same sample are listed, as sequenced in a study of T-cell reconstitution after alpha-beta-depleted transplantation in children. The library targeted TCRbeta and was prepared with unique molecular identifiers. From the PCR reads, TCRdb called clonotypes with MiXCR, one entry per CDR3 protein. The sample holds about a million distinct CDR3 sequences, roughly 29% seen once. Sequenced here: PBMCs, mostly from graft donor cells, sampled 360 days after TCRalphabeta/CD19-depleted stem cell transplant. The receptors shown here come from a boy under three years old who had a stem cell transplant for SCID, so the T cells may come from the graft donor.

The rearrangement links TRBV5-6 to TRBJ1-2; D gene ambiguous. This CDR3 has 13 residues. The germline gives CDR1 SGHDT, CDR2 YYEEEE. Trimming pared 0 bases from V and 6 bases from J, leaving 9 bases between. CDR3 sequence (DNA): TGTGCCAGCAGCTTGGGCCAGCGGGATGGCTACACCTTC. Its protein is CASSLGQRDGYTF.

The chain uses TRBV5-1 and TRBJ2-7, with D perhaps being TRBD1 or TRBD2 (5 bases each). CDR1 is SGHRS and CDR2 is YFSETQ in the germline V gene. The CDR3 totals 14 residues. V was trimmed by 4 bases and J by 6 bases, leaving 17 bases between them. This chain's CDR3 is CASSGDGRASEQYF. CDR3 coding DNA: TGCGCCAGCAGCGGGGACGGCAGAGCCTCCGAGCAGTACTTC.

The V gene is TRBV7-2, the J gene TRBJ2-7; D is tentatively TRBD1 or TRBD2 (5 bases each). This CDR3 has 11 residues. V was shortened by 0 bases and J by 9 bases, with 6 bases between the two germline ends. Germline loops: CDR1 SGHTA, CDR2 FQGNSA. The CDR3 DNA reads as TGTGCCAGCAGCTTAGCTGGGGGGCAGTACTTC. Protein sequence: CASSLAGGQYF.

This clonotype has more than one count but fewer than ten. This chain connects TRBV6-2 or TRBV6-3 to TRBJ2-1; D is possibly TRBD1 (5 bases). V was clipped by 3 bases and J by 6 bases, with 18 bases between them. CDR3 length: 16 amino acids. CDR1 and CDR2 (germline): MNHEY, SVGEGT. The CDR3 here is CASSYFDSASFNEQFF. The CDR3 nucleotides read TGTGCCAGCAGTTATTTCGACAGTGCTTCGTTCAATGAGCAGTTCTTC.

The gene calls are TRBV19 and TRBJ2-3, with a possible D match to TRBD2 (6 bases). Germline-derived CDR1 and CDR2 are LNHDA and SQIVND (reference sequence). The CDR3 contains 15 residues. V dropped 5 bases and J dropped 6 bases, with 18 bases sitting between them. This chain's CDR3 is CASSAWGLIPDTQYF. CDR3 nucleotide sequence: TGTGCCAGTAGTGCGTGGGGACTGATACCCGATACGCAGTATTTT.

The sample holds many counts of this clonotype. V is TRBV5-1 and J is TRBJ2-3; the D is unclear. The CDR3 is made up of 15 amino acids. The V end lost 4 bases, the J end lost 5 bases, and 17 bases lay between the germline ends. From germline, CDR1 is SGHRS and CDR2 YFSETQ. The CDR3, as DNA: TGCGCCAGCAGCGGAAACTATCCTGTGGGAGATACGCAGTATTTT. Translation gives CASSGNYPVGDTQYF.

This clonotype was counted only a few times. CDR3 amino acids: CASSATGGAPYEQYF. For the CDR3, the DNA is TGTGCCAGCAGCGCTACGGGGGGGGCTCCCTACGAGCAGTACTTC. The chain is built from TRBV7-9 and TRBJ2-7, with 8 bases identical to TRBD2. Germline CDR1 and CDR2: SEHNR and FQNEAQ (reference sequence). The CDR3 totals 15 residues. Trimming took 5 bases from V and 2 from J; bases not matched to a gene: 8.